The present entry profiles one T cell receptor beta chain with its context. The antigen this receptor binds is unknown. No per-base quality is available; no much larger clone lies one base away. None of the patients had been given any treatment before thyroid surgery. Patient clinical samples collected from about 2012 to 2018 were retrospectively analysed using T-cell receptor beta sequencing. Including cysteine and phenylalanine, the CDR3 has 14 amino acids. CDR3 DNA only is kept here, 42 bases in frame from base 1. The germline V gene (reference sequence) provides CDR1 LNHNV and CDR2 YYDKDF. V lost 0 bases and J lost 8 bases, and the count of bases not matched to a germline gene is 4. Library preparation employed PCR. Sequencing relied on an Illumina HiSeq 4000. High-throughput sequencing was used to profile the TCR beta-chain CDR3 region of every patient. The paper's processing steps were these. A classifier to discriminate distant-metastatic papillary thyroid cancer patients was built from CDR3 differences across clinicopathological groups. The Shannon index was used to assess repertoire diversity, and the Morisita-Horn index was used to assess tumor-blood repertoire similarity. Using fastp at Q25 and MiXCR, TCRdb reprocessed the public reads and kept productive beta chains. Clone size and V and J calls follow TCRdb, not the original study. The sample table holds more than 40,000 clones, of which 15% to 20% were seen once. 22% of the sample is held by the ten biggest clonotypes.

The entry originates in a study of metastatic and nonmetastatic thyroid tumors (dated by TCRdb to 2020 to 2022). Study-wide context: Repertoires from peripheral blood and from tumor or nodule tissue samples of malignant and benign thyroid patients were compared. The paper as a whole reports these results and caveats: In both blood and tumor samples, malignant tumors were reported to have significantly higher TCR beta diversity than benign nodules.

This receptor was taken from a female donor with papillary thyroid cancer or a benign thyroid nodule (not recorded which). Some clones in this sample may be carry-over from other donors' samples. The chain couples TRBV15 to TRBJ1-3; 7 middle bases align to TRBD1. The specimen was blood. The nucleotide sequence is TGTGCCACCAGCAGAGATAGACAGGGAGACACCATATATTTT. It translates as CATSRDRQGDTIYF. Joined to the reference TRBV15 and TRBJ1-3 proteins, this CDR3 gives the full variable domain: DAMVIQNPRYQVTQFGKPVTLSCSQTLNHNVMYWYQQKSSQAPKLLFHYYDKDFNNEADTPDNFQSRRPNTSFCFLDIRSPGLGDTAMYLCATSRDRQGDTIYFGEGSWLTVV.